The count of the clone carrying this T cell receptor (beta chain) is one. What it binds is unknown. Patients showing uncontrolled infection, other autoimmune disease, pregnancy or lactation were ineligible. On the basis of clinical symptoms, serum thyroxine and TRAb, thyroid ultrasound and orbital computed tomography, diagnoses were made. Amplified regions were TCR beta CDR3 sequences from RNA transcripts. The study used the HTBI primer set for a first-round RT-PCR of the TCR CDR3. TCRdb processed the multiplex PCR reads anew with MiXCR; each CDR3 protein has one entry. The table has roughly 500,000 distinct CDR3 sequences, roughly 45% seen once. This sample is drawn from a study of T cells in Graves' hyperthyroidism and ophthalmopathy. CDR3 size: 18 residues. Germline CDR1 SGHTA, CDR2 FQGNSA. The V segment lost 0 bases and the J segment 1 base; nucleotides outside the gene matches: 9. Study-level findings and limits: Ophthalmopathy got predicted by the model a median around 6.8 months before its onset.

The rearrangement joins TRBV7-2 to TRBJ2-7; 10 positions agree with TRBD1. The sequence came from an adult woman with Graves' disease, either hyperthyroidism or ophthalmopathy (not recorded which). The sequencing sample was made of peripheral blood or thyroid tissue (not recorded which). The CDR3 nucleotides read TGTGCCAGCAGCTTAGCCCACCCCGGGACAGGGGAATCCTACGAGCAGTACTTC. It codes for CASSLAHPGTGESYEQYF. The full variable domain, its missing parts supplied by reference TRBV7-2 and TRBJ2-7, is GAGVSQSPSNKVTEKGKDVELRCDPISGHTALYWYRQSLGQGLEFLIYFQGNSAPDKSGLPSDRFSAERTGGSVSTLTIQRTQQEDSAVYLCASSLAHPGTGESYEQYFGPGTRLTVT.